This T cell receptor beta chain was recovered during a study of technical replicates of blood from a handful of donors. A single count supports this clone. The assay was immunoSEQ multiplex PCR, and TCRdb's table has in-frame clones only and misses some. Counted here are roughly 87,000 clones, roughly 90% occurring once; the ten biggest clones make up about 0.39%. The CDR3 is 14 amino acids. Germline V CDR1 and CDR2: MDHEN, SYDVKM. Trimming took off 6 bases at V and 1 base at J, with 12 bases between the two ends. V gene TRBV28 combines with J gene TRBJ1-1; tentatively, D is TRBD1 (5 bases). The clonotype was recovered from a human donor in good health. Sequencing was carried out using T cells isolated from PBMCs. The DNA for the CDR3 is TGTGCCAGCAGCCAGGGCCGGCGGAACACTGAAGCTTTCTTT. Residues: CASSQGRRNTEAFF.